This T cell receptor (beta chain) is drawn from a study of molecular identifiers for immune sequencing clone quantification. On this clonotype: No antigen is known for it.

TCRdb itself ran the PCR reads through MiXCR, one entry per CDR3 protein. The sample holds 300,000 to 400,000 distinct CDR3 sequences, 20% to 25% seen once. Overall study results and limits: Clones that exceeded 20 RNA copies held over 97% of effector molecules, yet under 1% in naive cells. Clone sizes could be underestimated for highly expanded clones when identical TCR molecules share a barcode.

Germline V gene sequence: CDR1 MDHEN, CDR2 SYDVKM. After removal of 5 bases from V and 0 bases from J, the junction contained 16 bases not matched to a gene. The CDR3 spans 21 residues. The V call is TRBV28, the J call TRBJ2-1; 13 positions match TRBD2. The sequencing input was naive CD8+ T cells from blood, with Jurkat cell RNA spiked in. Sample subset: FACS-sorted CD8+CD4-CCR7+CD45RA+ naive T cells. The clonotype comes from a human donor in good health. Some libraries in this study had Jurkat cell RNA spiked in. The CDR3 spells CASSPGWSGLAGPTSYNEQFF. The CDR3 nucleotides read TGTGCCAGCAGTCCCGGTTGGTCGGGACTAGCGGGACCGACCTCCTACAATGAGCAGTTCTTC.